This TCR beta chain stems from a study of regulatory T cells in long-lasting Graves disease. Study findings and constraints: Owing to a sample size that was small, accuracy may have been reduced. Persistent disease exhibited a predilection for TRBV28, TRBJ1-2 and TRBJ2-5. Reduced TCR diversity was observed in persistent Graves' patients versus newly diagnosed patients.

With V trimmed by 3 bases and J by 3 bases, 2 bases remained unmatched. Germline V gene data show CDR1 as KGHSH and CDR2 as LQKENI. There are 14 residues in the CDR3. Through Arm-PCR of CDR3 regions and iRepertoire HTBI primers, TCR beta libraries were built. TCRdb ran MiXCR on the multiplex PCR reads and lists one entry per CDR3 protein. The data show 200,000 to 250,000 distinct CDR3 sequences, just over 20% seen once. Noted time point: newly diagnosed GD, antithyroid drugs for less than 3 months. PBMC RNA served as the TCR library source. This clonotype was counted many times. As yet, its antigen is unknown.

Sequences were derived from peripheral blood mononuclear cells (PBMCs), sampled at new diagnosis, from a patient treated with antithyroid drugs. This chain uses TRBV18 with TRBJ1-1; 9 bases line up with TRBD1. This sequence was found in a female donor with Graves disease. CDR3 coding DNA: TGTGCCAGCTCACCCCGGGACAGGGACACTGAAGCTTTCTTT. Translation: CASSPRDRDTEAFF.